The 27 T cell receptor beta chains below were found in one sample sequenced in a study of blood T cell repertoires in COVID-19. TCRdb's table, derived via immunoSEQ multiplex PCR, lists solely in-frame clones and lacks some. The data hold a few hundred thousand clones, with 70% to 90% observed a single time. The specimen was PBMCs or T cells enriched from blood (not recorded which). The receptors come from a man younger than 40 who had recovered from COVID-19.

The CDR3 DNA reads as TGTGCCAGCAAATTTCCTGGCGGGAACACCATATATTTT. This encodes CASKFPGGNTIYF. The V and J genes are TRBV28 and TRBJ1-3; no reliable D call. The CDR3 covers 13 residues. V dropped 7 bases and J dropped 7 bases, with 14 bases sitting between them. Germline CDR1 MDHEN, CDR2 SYDVKM.

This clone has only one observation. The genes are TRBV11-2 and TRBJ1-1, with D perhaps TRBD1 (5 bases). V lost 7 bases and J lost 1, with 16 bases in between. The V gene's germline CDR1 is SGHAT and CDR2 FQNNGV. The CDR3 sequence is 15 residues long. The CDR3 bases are TGTGCCAGCACCCCTCTTCAGGGCAGGAACACTGAAGCTTTCTTT. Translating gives CASTPLQGRNTEAFF.

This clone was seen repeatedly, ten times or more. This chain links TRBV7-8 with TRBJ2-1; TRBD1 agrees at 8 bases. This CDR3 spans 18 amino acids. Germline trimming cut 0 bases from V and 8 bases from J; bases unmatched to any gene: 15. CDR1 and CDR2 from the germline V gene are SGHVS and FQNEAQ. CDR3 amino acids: CASSLATYTGGGVDEQFF. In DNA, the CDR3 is TGTGCCAGCAGCTTAGCGACCTACACAGGGGGTGGAGTGGATGAGCAGTTCTTC.

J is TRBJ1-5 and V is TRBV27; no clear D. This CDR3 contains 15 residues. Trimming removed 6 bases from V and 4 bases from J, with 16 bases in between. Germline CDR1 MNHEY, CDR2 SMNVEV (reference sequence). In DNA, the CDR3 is TGTGCCAGCAGGGCGGGGAGTTCGATTAATCAGCCCCAGCATTTT. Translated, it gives CASRAGSSINQPQHF.

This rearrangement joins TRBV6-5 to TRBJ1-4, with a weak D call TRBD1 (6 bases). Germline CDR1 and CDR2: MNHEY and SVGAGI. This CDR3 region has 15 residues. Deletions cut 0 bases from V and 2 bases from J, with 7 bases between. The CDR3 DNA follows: TGTGCCAGCAGTTACTCGGGGGCGACTAATGAAAAACTGTTTTTT. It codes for CASSYSGATNEKLFF.

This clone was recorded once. The CDR3 protein is CASSSTAGGQPQHF. The CDR3, as DNA: TGTGCCAGCAGCTCAACAGCGGGGGGACAGCCCCAGCATTTT. The chain joins TRBV7-2 to TRBJ1-5, with D perhaps TRBD1 (5 bases). The CDR3 runs to 14 residues. Trimming stripped 4 bases from V and 7 bases from J, with 14 bases between. Germline CDR1 and CDR2: SGHTA and FQGNSA.

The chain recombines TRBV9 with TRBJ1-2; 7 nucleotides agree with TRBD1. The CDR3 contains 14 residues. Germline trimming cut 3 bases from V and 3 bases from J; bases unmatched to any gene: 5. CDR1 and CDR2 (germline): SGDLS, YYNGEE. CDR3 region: CASSGGQEDYGYTF. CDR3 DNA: TGTGCCAGCAGCGGCGGACAGGAGGACTATGGCTACACCTTC.

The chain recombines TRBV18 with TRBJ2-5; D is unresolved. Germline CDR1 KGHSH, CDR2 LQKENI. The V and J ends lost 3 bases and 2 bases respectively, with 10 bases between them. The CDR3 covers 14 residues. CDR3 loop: CASSPTARQETQYF. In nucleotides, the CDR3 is TGTGCCAGCTCACCGACGGCGAGGCAAGAGACCCAGTACTTC.

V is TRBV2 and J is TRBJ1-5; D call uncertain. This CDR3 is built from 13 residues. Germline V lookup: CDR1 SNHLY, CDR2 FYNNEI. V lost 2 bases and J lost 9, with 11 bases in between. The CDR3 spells CASSETAPGPQHF. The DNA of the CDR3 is TGTGCCAGCAGTGAAACGGCCCCAGGGCCCCAGCATTTT.

CDR3 protein: CSASWLSSTDTQYF. The CDR3 DNA is TGCAGTGCTAGTTGGCTCTCTAGCACAGATACGCAGTATTTT. V and J are TRBV20-1 and TRBJ2-3; D is undetermined. V was trimmed by 3 bases and J by 0 bases, leaving 10 bases between them. Germline V lookup: CDR1 DFQATT, CDR2 SNEGSKA (reference sequence). This CDR3 is 14 amino acids long.

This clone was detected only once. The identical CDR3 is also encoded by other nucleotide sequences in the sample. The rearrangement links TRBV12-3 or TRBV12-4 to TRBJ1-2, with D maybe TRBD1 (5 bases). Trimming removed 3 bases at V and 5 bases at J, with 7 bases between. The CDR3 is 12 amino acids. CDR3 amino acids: CASSLEGYGYTF. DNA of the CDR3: TGTGCCAGCAGTTTGGAGGGGTATGGCTACACCTTC.

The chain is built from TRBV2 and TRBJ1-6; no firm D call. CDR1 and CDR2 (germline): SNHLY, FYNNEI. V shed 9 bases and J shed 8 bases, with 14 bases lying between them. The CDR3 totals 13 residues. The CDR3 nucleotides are TGTGCCAGGAGAGGGATCGGGGATTCACCCCTCCACTTT. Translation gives CARRGIGDSPLHF.

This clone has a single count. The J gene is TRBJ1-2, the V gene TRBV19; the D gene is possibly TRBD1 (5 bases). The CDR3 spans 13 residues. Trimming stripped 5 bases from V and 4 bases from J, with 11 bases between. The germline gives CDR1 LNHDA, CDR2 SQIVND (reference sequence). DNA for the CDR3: TGTGCCAGTAGTCTGGGGCTTTTCTATGGCTACACCTTC. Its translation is CASSLGLFYGYTF.

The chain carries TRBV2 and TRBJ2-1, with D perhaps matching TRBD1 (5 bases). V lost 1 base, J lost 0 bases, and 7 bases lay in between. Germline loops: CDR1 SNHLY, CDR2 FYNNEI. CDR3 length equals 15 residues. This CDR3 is CASSEDRSSYNEQFF. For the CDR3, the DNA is TGTGCCAGCAGTGAAGACAGGAGCTCCTACAATGAGCAGTTCTTC.

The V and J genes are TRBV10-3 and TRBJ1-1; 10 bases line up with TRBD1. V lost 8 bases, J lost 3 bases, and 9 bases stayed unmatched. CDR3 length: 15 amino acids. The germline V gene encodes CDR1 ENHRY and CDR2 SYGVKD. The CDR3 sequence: CAIGTGVALDTEAFF. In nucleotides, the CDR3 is TGTGCCATCGGGACAGGGGTGGCGTTGGACACTGAAGCTTTCTTT.

This CDR3 is CATSEGQGAEDTQYF. CDR3 DNA sequence: TGTGCCACCAGTGAAGGACAGGGGGCTGAAGATACGCAGTATTTT. This rearrangement joins TRBV24-1 to TRBJ2-3, with TRBD1 matching over 11 bases. Germline V gene sequence: CDR1 KGHDR, CDR2 SFDVKD. The CDR3 is 15 amino acids. Germline trimming cut 4 bases from V and 5 bases from J; bases unmatched to any gene: 4.

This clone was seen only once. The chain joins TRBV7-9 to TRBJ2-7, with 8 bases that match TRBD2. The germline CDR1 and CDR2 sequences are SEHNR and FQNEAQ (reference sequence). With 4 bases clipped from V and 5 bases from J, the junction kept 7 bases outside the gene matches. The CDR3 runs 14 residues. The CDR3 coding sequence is TGTGCCAGCAGCTCCCGGGAGGGCGGGAACGAGCAGTACTTC. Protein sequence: CASSSREGGNEQYF. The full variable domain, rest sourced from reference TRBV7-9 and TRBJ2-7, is DTGVSQNPRHKITKRGQNVTFRCDPISEHNRLYWYRQTLGQGPEFLTYFQNEAQLEKSRLLSDRFSAERPKGSFSTLEIQRTEQGDSAMYLCASSSREGGNEQYFGPGTRLTVT.

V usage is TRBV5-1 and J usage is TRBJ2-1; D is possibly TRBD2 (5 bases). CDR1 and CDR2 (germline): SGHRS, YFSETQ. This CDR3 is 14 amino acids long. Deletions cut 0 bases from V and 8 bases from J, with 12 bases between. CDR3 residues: CASSLERDRDEQFF. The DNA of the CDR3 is TGCGCCAGCAGCTTGGAGAGGGATAGGGATGAGCAGTTCTTC.

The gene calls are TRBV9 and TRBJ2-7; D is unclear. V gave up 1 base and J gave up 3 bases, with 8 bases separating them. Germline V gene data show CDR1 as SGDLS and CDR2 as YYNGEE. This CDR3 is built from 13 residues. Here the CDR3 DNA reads TGTGCCAGCAGCGTACGATCCGGCTACGAGCAGTACTTC. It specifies CASSVRSGYEQYF.

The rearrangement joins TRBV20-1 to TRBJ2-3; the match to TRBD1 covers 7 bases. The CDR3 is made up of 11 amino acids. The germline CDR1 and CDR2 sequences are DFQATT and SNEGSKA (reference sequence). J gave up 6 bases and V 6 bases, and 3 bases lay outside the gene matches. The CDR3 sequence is CSAGGGDTQYF. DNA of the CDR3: TGCAGTGCAGGGGGCGGGGATACGCAGTATTTT.

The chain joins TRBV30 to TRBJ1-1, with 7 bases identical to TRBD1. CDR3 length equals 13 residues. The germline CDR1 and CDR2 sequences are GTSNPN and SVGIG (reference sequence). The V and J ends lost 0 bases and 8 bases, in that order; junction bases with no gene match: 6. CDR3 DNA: TGTGCCTGGAGTGTGGTCCGGGACAGAGAAGCTTTCTTT. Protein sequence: CAWSVVRDREAFF.

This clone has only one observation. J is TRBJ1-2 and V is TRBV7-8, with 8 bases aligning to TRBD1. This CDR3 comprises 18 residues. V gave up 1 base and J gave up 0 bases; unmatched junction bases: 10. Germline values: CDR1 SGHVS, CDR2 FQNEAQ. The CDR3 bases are TGTGCCAGCAGCTTAGGCCAACAGGGGGAGGTCGCTAACTATGGCTACACCTTC. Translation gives CASSLGQQGEVANYGYTF.

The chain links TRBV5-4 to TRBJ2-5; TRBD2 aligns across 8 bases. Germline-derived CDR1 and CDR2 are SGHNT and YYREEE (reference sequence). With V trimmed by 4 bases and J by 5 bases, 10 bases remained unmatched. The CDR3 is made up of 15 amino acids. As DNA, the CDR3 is TGTGCCAGCAGCACGACTAGCGAGTTTGATGAGACCCAGTACTTC. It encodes CASSTTSEFDETQYF.

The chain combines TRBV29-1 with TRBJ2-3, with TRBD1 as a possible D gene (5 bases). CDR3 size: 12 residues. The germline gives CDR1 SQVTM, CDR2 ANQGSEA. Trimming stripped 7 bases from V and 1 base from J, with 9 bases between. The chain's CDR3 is CSGSTGTDTQYF. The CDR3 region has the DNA TGCAGCGGGTCGACAGGCACAGATACGCAGTATTTT.

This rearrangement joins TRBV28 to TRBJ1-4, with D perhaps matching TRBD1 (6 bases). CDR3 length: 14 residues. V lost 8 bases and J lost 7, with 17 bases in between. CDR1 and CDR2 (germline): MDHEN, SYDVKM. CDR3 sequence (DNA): TGTGCCAGCTCCGGGGCAGGGGCGTCTGAAAAACTGTTTTTT. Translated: CASSGAGASEKLFF.

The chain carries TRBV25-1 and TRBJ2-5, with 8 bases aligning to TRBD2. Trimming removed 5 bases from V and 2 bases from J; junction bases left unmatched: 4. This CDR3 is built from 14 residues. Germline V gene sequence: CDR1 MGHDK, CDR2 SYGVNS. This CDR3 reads CASSRGGHQETQYF. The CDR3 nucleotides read TGTGCCAGCAGTCGCGGGGGGCATCAAGAGACCCAGTACTTC.

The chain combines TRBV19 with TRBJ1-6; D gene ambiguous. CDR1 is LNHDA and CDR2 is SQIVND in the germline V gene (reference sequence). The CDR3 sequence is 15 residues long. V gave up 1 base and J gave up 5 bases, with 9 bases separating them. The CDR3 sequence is CASSIGANDNSPLHF. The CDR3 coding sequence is TGTGCCAGTAGTATAGGAGCTAACGATAATTCACCCCTCCACTTT.